The clone carrying this T cell receptor (beta chain) occurred many times. Germline V gene lookup returns CDR1 MNHNS and CDR2 SASEGT. The ends were cut back, 3 bases at V and 4 bases at J, with 13 bases in the middle. The CDR3 runs to 14 residues. This record belongs to a study of T-cell memory formation after mild COVID-19. Using its own MiXCR run on the 5' RACE reads, TCRdb lists one record per CDR3 protein. The table includes roughly 150,000 distinct CDR3 sequences, about 25% detected once. The V gene is TRBV6-1, the J gene TRBJ2-7, with D perhaps matching TRBD1 (6 bases). Source material: PBMCs or a T cell subset sorted from them (not recorded which). The clonotype was recovered from an adult woman who had mild COVID-19 (a few samples of this study predate the infection). Cell type and time point are not known. The CDR3 region has the DNA TGTGCCAGCAGTGAGGGGGACAAGAGTTACGAGCAGTACTTC. This sequence encodes CASSEGDKSYEQYF.